This T cell receptor beta chain was sequenced during a study of blood T cell repertoires in COVID-19 (TCRdb year 2020). Regarding the research as a whole: The collaborator samples originated in the United States, Italy and Spain and spanned the acute and convalescent phases of COVID-19. The material from the prospective study consisted of cDNA or gDNA derived from T cells, B-cell-depleted T cells, or PBMCs. The dataset comprised deeply sampled blood TCRbeta repertoires from subjects exposed to, actively infected with, or recovered from COVID-19. The repertoires were released in a freely available public database intended as a resource for research on the immune response to SARS-CoV-2. The samples were drawn from the first 160 participants of the ongoing ImmuneRACE study and from 1,254 subjects provided by 6 global collaborators. A de-identified subject ID, COVID-19 status, age in years and sex were almost always included in the sample metadata. HLA class I and class II types, where available, came from metadata supplied by the sample provider rather than from assay-based typing.

TCRbeta CDR3 regions were amplified from genomic DNA by means of the immunoSEQ Assay, a bias-controlled multiplex PCR. In the original analysis: Within the assay, amplification of reference gene primers was used to estimate how many nucleated cells each sample contained. Sequence reads were collapsed and filtered to measure the absolute abundance of every unique TCRbeta CDR3 rearrangement. For each sample, productive Simpson clonality was calculated as the square root of Simpson's diversity index across productive rearrangements. TCRdb limited this immuneACCESS table to in-frame rearrangements with V and J called. A share of clones is missing; checked studies link under half to unresolved V genes, and the rest is unexplained. V, J and clone size derive from that table, while D and trimming were established from the DNA sequence. The sample table records 50,000 to 70,000 clones; roughly 83% of these occur just once. The top ten hold approximately 15% of the sample.

Comments on this clone: It has no known antigen specificity. No base qualities exist here, and no much larger clone lies one base off it.

The paper as a whole reports these results and caveats: How much clinical and demographic metadata was included differed by source and by participant, and the metadata was provided uncurated.

Each collaborating institution followed its own protocols to collect whole blood in K2EDTA tubes. For TCRbeta analysis, collaborators shipped samples as frozen whole blood, isolated PBMCs, or DNA extracted from either of those sample types. The TCR was taken from a man between 65 and 79 years old with active COVID-19. Sample: peripheral blood.

The DNA sequence is as follows: TGCGCCAGCAGCCGGGACAGGGGGGATACGCAGTATTTT. It specifies CASSRDRGDTQYF. The rearranged chain carries TRBV4-3 and TRBJ2-3; 11 central nucleotides agree with TRBD1. The germline V end is reduced by 4 bases and the J end by 6 bases; junction bases left unmatched: 0. The germline V gene supplies CDR1 LGHNA and CDR2 YSLEER. Including cysteine and phenylalanine, the CDR3 has 13 amino acids. The sequence is cut down to CDR3 DNA, 39 bases in frame from base 1.